This is a list of T cell receptor beta chains from one sample in a study of cytomegalovirus exposure and HLA in healthy donors. Produced via immunoSEQ multiplex PCR; TCRdb's table is partial and in-frame only. The specimen's table records 220,000 or so clones. The sample comprised PBMCs. The receptor set was obtained from a girl aged 2-15 years in good health and CMV-seropositive. The CDR3 runs from the conserved cysteine through the conserved F or W.

v_gene	j_gene	CDR3aa
TRBV6-5	TRBJ2-7	CASSYARSYEQYF
TRBV6-1	TRBJ1-4	CASSEAARINEKLFF
TRBV15	TRBJ1-4	CATSRGDTGQTNEKLFF
TRBV29-1	TRBJ2-1	CSVVDLTSGRDEQFF
TRBV5-1	TRBJ2-5	CASSVGQGGKTQYF
TRBV6-1	TRBJ1-5	CASSEARVSNQPQHF
TRBV4-1	TRBJ1-1	CASSRPGSPNTEAFF
TRBV2	TRBJ2-1	CASSLHLELPYNEQFF
TRBV6-5	TRBJ1-1	CASSYGTAENTEAFF
TRBV9	TRBJ2-5	CASSVAGGKETQYF
TRBV6-6	TRBJ2-7	CASSYLGRGEQYF
TRBV7-2	TRBJ2-3	CASTSTDTQYF
TRBV13	TRBJ1-3	CASSFDRGADTIYF
TRBV28	TRBJ1-1	CASKGDRYTEAFF
TRBV2	TRBJ1-5	CASSREFIRQPQHF
TRBV25-1	TRBJ2-2	CASSENHLAGDTGELFF
TRBV10-3	TRBJ1-2	CAISESTGPFSGYTF
TRBV10-3	TRBJ2-7	CAISLTGDEQYF
TRBV9	.	CASSVAVGAPDEQYF
TRBV7-2	TRBJ2-3	CASSLAREAGADTQYF
TRBV5-6	TRBJ2-3	CASSYGSWAGGTTDTQYF
TRBV7-9	TRBJ2-3	CASSLEHTDTQYF
TRBV28	TRBJ2-7	CASSLIFQGAYYEQYF
TRBV6-5	TRBJ1-5	CASSPLESNQPQHF
TRBV27	TRBJ1-2	CASSWDGGYGYTF
TRBV10-2	TRBJ1-1	CASSERGAVTEAFF